This T cell receptor (beta chain) is drawn from a study of blood T cells in healthy people across ages. CDR3 length: 21 residues. The germline gives CDR1 SGHVS, CDR2 FNYEAQ. About this clonotype itself: A single base separates this from a much larger clone, so it may be a read error.

Using a J-beta primer mix together with a sample-barcoded 5' primer, a second PCR was run for roughly 6 to 12 cycles. Each CDR3 protein gets one entry after TCRdb re-called the 5' RACE reads with MiXCR. The profile shows approximately 290,000 distinct CDR3 sequences, roughly 29% of them singletons. The chain is built from TRBV7-6 and TRBJ2-3; TRBD2 aligns across 13 bases. This sequence originates from a woman in her 70s in good health. The specimen sequenced was blood. The chain's CDR3 is CASSFLPTSGRTGGSIDTQYF. Written as DNA, the CDR3 is TGTGCCAGCAGCTTTCTCCCGACTAGCGGGAGGACAGGGGGAAGCATAGATACGCAGTATTTT.